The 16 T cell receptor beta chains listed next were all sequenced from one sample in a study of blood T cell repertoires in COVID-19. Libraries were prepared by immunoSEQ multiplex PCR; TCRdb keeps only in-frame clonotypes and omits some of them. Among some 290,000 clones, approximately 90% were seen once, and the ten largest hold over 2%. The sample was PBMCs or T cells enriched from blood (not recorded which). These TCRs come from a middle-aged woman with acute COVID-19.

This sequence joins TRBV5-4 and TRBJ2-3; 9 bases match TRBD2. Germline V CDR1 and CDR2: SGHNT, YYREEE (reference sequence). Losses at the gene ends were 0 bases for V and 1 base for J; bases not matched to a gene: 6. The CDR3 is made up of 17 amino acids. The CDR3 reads CASSLGAGGPGTDTQYF. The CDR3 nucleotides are TGTGCCAGCAGCTTGGGCGCGGGAGGGCCTGGCACAGATACGCAGTATTTT.

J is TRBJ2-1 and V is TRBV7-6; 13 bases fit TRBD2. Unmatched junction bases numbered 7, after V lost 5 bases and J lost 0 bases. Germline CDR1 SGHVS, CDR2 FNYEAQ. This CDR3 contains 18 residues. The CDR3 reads CASSTPRTSGSSYNEQFF. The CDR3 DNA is TGTGCCAGCAGCACACCGAGGACTAGCGGGAGCTCCTACAATGAGCAGTTCTTC.

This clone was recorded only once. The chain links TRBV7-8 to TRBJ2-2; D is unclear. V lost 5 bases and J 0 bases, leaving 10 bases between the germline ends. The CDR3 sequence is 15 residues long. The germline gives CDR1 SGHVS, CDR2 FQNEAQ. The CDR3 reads CASSANLANTGELFF. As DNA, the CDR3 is TGTGCCAGCAGCGCCAACCTAGCGAACACCGGGGAGCTGTTTTTT.

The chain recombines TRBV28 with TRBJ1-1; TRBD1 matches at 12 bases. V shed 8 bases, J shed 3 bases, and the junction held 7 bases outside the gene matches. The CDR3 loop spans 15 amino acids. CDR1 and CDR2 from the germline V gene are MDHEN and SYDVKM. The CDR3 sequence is CASAGTGGRDTEAFF. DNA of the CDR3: TGTGCCAGCGCCGGGACAGGGGGCCGGGACACTGAAGCTTTCTTT.

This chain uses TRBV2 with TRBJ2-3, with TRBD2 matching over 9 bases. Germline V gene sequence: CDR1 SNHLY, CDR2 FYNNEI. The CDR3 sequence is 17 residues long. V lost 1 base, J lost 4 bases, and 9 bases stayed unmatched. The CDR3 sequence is CASSEGWVAGGSDTQYF. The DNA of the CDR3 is TGTGCCAGCAGTGAAGGATGGGTCGCGGGAGGGTCAGATACGCAGTATTTT.

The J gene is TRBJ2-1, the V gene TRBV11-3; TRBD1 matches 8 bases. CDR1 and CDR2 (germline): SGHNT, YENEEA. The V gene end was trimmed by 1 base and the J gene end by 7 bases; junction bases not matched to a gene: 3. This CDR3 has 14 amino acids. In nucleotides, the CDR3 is TGTGCCAGCAGCTTAGGTGGACAGGGTAATGAGCAGTTCTTC. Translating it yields CASSLGGQGNEQFF.

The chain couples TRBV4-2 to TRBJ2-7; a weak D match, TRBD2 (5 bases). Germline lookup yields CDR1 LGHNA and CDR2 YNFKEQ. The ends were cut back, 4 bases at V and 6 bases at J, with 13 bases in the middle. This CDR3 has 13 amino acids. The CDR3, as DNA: TGTGCCAGCAGCCCCGACCAAGCGGTCGAGCAGTACTTC. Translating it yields CASSPDQAVEQYF.

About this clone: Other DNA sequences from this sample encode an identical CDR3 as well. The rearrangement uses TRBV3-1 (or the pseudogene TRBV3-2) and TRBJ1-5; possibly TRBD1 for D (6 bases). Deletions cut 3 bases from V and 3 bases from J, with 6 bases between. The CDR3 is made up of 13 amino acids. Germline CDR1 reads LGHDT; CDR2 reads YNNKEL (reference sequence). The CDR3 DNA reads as TGTGCCAGCAGCCAGGGGGCCAATCAGCCCCAGCATTTT. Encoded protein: CASSQGANQPQHF.

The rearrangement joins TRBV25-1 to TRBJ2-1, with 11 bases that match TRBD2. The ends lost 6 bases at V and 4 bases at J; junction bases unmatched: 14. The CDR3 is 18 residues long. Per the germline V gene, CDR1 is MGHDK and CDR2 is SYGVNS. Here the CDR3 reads CASRAGTSGTGLYNEQFF. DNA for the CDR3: TGTGCCAGCAGGGCTGGGACTAGCGGCACCGGCTTATACAATGAGCAGTTCTTC.

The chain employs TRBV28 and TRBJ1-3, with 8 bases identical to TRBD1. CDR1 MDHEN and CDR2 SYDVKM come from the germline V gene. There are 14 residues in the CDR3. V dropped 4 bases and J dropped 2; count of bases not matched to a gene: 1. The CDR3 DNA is TGTGCCAGCAGTTCGACAGGGGCTGGAAACACCATATATTTT. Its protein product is CASSSTGAGNTIYF.

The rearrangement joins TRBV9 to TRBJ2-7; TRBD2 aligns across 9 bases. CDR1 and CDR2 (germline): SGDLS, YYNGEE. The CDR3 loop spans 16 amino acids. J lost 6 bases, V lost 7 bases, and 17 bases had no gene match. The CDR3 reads CASGTGSGSLPVEQYF. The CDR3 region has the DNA TGTGCCAGCGGGACGGGTAGCGGGAGTTTACCCGTCGAGCAGTACTTC.

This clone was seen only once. As DNA, the CDR3 is TGTGCCTGGAGCCTCGGGTTAAGGTACGAGCAGTACTTC. The encoded protein is CAWSLGLRYEQYF. The gene calls are TRBV30 and TRBJ2-7; no firm D call. The germline V gene has CDR1 GTSNPN and CDR2 SVGIG (reference sequence). Trimming took 3 bases from V and 4 from J, leaving 13 bases between them. This CDR3 contains 13 residues.

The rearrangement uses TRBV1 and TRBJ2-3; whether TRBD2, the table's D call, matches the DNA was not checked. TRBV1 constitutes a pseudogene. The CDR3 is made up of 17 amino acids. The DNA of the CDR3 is TGCACCAGCAGCCAAGATTTGACGGGGGGACACACAGATACGCAGTATTTT. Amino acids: CTSSQDLTGGHTDTQYF.

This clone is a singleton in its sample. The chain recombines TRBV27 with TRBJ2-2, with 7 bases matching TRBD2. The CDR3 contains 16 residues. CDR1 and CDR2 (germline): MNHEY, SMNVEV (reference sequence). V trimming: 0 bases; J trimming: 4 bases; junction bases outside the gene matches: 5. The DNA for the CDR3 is TGTGCCAGCAGTTTATCGATGGGGGGGGGCACCGGGGAGCTGTTTTTT. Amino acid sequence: CASSLSMGGGTGELFF.

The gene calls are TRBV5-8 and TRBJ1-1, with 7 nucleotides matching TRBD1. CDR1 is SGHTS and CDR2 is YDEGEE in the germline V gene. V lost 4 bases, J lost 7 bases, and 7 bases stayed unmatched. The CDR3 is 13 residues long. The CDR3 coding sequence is TGTGCCAGCAGCCACAGACAGGGTCTTGAAGCTTTCTTT. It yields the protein CASSHRQGLEAFF.

CDR3 protein: CASSLDRGLENTIYF. In nucleotides, the CDR3 is TGTGCCAGCAGCTTAGACAGGGGGCTAGAAAACACCATATATTTT. The V call is TRBV13, the J call TRBJ1-3; 9 bases are a match to TRBD1. This CDR3 is built from 15 residues. CDR1 and CDR2 (germline): PRHDT, FYEKMQ (reference sequence). Trimming removed 1 base from V and 6 bases from J; junction bases left unmatched: 4.